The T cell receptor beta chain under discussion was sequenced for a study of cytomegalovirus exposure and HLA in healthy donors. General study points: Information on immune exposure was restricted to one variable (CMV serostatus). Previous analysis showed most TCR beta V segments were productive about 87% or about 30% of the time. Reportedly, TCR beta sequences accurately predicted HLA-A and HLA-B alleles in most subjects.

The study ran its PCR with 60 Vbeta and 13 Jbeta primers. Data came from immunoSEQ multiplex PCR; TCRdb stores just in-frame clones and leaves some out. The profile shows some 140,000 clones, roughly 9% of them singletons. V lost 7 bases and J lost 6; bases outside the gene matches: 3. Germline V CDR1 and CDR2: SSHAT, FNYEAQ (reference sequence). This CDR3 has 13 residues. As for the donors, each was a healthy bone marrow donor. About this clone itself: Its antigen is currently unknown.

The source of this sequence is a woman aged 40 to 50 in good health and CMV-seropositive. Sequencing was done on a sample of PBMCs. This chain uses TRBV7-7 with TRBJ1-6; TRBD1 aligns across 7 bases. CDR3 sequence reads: CASTRGCNSPLHF. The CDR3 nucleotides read TGTGCCAGCACCAGGGGGTGTAATTCACCCCTCCACTTT.